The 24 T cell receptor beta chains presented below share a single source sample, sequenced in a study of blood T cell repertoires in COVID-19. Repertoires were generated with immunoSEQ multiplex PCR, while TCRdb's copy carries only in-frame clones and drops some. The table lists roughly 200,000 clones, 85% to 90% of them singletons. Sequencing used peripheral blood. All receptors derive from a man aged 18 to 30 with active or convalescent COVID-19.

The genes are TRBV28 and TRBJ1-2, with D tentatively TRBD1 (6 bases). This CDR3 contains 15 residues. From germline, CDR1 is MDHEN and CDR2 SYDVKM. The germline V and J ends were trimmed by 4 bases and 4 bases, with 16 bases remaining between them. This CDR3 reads CASSSRTAIPYGYTF. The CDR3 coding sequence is TGTGCCAGCAGTTCCCGGACAGCAATCCCCTATGGCTACACCTTC.

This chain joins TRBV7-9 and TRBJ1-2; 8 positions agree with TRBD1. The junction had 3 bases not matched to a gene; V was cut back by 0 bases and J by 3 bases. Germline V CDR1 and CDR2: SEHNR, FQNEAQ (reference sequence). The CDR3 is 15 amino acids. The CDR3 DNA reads TGTGCCAGCAGCTTAGCTGAGACAGGGGACTATGGCTACACCTTC. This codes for CASSLAETGDYGYTF.

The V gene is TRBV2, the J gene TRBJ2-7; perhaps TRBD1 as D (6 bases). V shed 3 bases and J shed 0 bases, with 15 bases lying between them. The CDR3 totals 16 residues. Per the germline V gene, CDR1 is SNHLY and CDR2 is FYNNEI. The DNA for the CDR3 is TGTGCCAGCAGTGACCTACTCCAGGGGAGCTCCTACGAGCAGTACTTC. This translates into CASSDLLQGSSYEQYF.

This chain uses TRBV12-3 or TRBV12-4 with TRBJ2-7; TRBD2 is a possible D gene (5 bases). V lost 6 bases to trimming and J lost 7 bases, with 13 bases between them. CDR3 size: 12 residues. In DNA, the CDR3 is TGTGCCAGCAGGCCTCCCGGGAAAGAGCAGTACTTC. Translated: CASRPPGKEQYF.

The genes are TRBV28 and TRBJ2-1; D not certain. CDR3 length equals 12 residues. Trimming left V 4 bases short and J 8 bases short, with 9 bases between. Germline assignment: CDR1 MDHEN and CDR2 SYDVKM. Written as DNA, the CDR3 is TGTGCCAGCAGTTGGGCGCGATATGAGCAGTTCTTC. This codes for CASSWARYEQFF.

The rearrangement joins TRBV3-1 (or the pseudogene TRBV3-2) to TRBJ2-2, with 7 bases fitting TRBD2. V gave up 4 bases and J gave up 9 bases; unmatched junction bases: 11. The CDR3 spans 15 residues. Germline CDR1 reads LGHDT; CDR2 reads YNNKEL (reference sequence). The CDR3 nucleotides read TGTGCCAGCAGCCCGGGACTACTCAGTAGCCGGGAGCTGTTTTTT. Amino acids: CASSPGLLSSRELFF.

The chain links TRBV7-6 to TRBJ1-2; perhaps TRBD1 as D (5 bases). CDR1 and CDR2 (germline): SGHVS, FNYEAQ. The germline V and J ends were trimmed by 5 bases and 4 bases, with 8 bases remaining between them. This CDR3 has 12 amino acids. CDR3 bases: TGTGCCAGCAGCCCCGGGGGCTATGGCTACACCTTC. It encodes CASSPGGYGYTF.

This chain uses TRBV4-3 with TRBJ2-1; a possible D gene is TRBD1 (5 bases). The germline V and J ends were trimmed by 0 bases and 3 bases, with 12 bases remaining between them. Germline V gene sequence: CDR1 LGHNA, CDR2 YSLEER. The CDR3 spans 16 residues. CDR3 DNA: TGCGCCAGCAGCCAAGATCGGGCAGGGTACTACAATGAGCAGTTCTTC. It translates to CASSQDRAGYYNEQFF.

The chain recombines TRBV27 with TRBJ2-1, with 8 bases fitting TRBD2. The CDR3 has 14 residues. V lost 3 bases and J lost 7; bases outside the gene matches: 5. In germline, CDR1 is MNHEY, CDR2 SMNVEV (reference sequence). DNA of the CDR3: TGTGCCAGCAGTTTGAGCGGGAGTTATAATGAGCAGTTCTTC. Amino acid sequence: CASSLSGSYNEQFF.

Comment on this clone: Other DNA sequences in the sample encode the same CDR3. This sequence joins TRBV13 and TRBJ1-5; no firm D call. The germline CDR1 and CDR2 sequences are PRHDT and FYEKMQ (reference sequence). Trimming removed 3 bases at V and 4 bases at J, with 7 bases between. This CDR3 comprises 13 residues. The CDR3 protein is CASSLSRNQPQHF. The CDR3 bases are TGTGCCAGCAGCTTGTCTAGAAATCAGCCCCAGCATTTT.

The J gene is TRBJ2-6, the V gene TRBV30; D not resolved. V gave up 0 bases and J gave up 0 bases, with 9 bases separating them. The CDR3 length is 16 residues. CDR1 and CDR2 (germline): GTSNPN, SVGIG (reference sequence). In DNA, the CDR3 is TGTGCCTGGAGTGTAGAGTCTCGCTCTGGGGCCAACGTCCTGACTTTC. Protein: CAWSVESRSGANVLTF.

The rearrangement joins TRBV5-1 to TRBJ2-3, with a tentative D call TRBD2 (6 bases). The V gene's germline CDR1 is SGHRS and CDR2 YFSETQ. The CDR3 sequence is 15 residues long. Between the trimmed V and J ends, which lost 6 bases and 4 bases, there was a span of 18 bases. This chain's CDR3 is CASTARGRGADTQYF. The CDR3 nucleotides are TGCGCCAGCACCGCCCGGGGGAGAGGCGCAGATACGCAGTATTTT.

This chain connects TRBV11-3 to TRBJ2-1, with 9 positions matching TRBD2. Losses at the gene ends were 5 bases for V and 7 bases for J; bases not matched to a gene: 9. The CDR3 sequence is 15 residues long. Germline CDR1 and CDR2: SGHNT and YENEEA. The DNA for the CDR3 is TGTGCCAGCAGCCCCGGACTAGCGAAAAGGAATGAGCAGTTCTTC. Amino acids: CASSPGLAKRNEQFF.

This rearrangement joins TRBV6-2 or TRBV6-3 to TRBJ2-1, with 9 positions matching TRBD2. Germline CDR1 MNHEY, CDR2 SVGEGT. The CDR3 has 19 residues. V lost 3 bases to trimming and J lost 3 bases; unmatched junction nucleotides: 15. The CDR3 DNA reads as TGTGCCAGCAGTTATCAGGCAGGGGTGGGAGCGGGAGGCTACAATGAGCAGTTCTTC. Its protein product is CASSYQAGVGAGGYNEQFF.

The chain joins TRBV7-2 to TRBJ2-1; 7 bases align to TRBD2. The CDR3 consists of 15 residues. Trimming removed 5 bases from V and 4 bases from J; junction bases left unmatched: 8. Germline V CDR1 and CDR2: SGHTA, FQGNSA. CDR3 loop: CASSLPGLPYNEQFF. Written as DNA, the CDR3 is TGTGCCAGCAGCCTACCGGGACTACCTTACAATGAGCAGTTCTTC. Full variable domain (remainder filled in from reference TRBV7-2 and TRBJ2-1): GAGVSQSPSNKVTEKGKDVELRCDPISGHTALYWYRQSLGQGLEFLIYFQGNSAPDKSGLPSDRFSAERTGGSVSTLTIQRTQQEDSAVYLCASSLPGLPYNEQFFGPGTRLTVL.

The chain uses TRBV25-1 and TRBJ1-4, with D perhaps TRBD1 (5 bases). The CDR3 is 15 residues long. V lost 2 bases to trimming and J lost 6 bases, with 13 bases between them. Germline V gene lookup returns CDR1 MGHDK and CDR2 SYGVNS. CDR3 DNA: TGTGCCAGCAGTGAACAGGGCGTCGAGTATGAAAAACTGTTTTTT. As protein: CASSEQGVEYEKLFF.

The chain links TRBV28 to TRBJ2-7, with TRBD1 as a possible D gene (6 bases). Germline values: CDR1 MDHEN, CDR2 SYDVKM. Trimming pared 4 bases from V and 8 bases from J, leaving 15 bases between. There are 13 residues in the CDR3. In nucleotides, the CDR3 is TGTGCCAGCAGTTCATACAGTACAGGGAAGCAGTACTTC. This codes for CASSSYSTGKQYF.

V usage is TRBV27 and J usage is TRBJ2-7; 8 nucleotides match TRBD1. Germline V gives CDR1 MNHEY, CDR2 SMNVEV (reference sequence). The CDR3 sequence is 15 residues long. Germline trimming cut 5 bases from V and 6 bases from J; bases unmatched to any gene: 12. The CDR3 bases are TGTGCCAGCAGTCGAGAACAGGGGGTAGGGGGCGAGCAGTACTTC. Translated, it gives CASSREQGVGGEQYF.

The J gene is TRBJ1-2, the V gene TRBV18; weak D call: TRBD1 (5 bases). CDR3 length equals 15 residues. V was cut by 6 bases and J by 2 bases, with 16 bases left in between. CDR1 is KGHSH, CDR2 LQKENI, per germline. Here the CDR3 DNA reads TGTGCCAGCTCCGCCGGGGGAGGGACCAACTATGGCTACACCTTC. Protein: CASSAGGGTNYGYTF. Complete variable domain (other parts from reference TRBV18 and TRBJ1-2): NAGVMQNPRHLVRRRGQEARLRCSPMKGHSHVYWYRQLPEEGLKFMVYLQKENIIDESGMPKERFSAEFPKEGPSILRIQQVVRGDSAAYFCASSAGGGTNYGYTFGSGTRLTVV.

As DNA, the CDR3 is TGTGCCAGCAGTTCCGGGGTTAGAAACACCATATATTTT. Amino acids: CASSSGVRNTIYF. The chain carries TRBV28 and TRBJ1-3; D not certain. V was trimmed by 4 bases and J by 5 bases, leaving 9 bases between them. The germline V gene has CDR1 MDHEN and CDR2 SYDVKM. CDR3 length equals 13 residues.

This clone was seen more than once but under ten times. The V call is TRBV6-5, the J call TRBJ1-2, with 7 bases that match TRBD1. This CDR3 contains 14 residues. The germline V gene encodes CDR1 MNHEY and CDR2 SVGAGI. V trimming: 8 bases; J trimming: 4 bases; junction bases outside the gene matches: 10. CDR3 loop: CASGLRDSGYGYTF. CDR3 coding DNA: TGTGCCAGCGGATTGAGGGACAGCGGCTATGGCTACACCTTC.

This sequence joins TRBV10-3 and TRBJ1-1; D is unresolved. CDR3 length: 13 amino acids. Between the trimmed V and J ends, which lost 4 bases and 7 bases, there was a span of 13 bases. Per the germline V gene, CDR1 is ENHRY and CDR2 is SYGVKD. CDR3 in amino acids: CAISGVLVGEAFF. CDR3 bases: TGTGCCATCAGTGGAGTCCTAGTAGGTGAAGCTTTCTTT.

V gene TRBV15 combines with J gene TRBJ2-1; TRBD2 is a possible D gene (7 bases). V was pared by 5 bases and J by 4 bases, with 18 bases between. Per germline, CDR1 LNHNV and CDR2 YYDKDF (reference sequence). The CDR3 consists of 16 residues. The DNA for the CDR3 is TGTGCCACCAGCCCAAGCGCCAGGGGAGGGTACAATGAGCAGTTCTTC. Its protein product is CATSPSARGGYNEQFF.

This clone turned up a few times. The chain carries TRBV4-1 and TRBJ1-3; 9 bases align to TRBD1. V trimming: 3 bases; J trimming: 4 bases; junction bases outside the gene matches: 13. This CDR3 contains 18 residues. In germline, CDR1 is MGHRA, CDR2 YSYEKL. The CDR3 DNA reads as TGCGCCAGCAGCCAGCCCCCCCGGGACAGGGAGTCAGGAAACACCATATATTTT. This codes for CASSQPPRDRESGNTIYF.